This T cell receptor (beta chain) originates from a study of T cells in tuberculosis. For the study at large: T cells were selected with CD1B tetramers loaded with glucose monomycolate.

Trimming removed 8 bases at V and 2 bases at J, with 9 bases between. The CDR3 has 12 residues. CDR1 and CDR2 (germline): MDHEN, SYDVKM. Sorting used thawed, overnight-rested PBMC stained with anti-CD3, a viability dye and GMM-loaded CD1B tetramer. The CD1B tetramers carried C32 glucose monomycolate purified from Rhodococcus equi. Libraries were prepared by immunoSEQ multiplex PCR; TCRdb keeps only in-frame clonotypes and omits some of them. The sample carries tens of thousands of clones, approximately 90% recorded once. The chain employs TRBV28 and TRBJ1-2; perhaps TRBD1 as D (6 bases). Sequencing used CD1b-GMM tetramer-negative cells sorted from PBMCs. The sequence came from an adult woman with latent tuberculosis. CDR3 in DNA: TGTGCCAGCCATGGACAGAACTATGGCTACACCTTC. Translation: CASHGQNYGYTF.